This paragraph reports one T cell receptor (beta chain). No antigen is known for it. Controls came from buffy coats of healthy blood donors. This entry belongs to a study of STAT5B mutations in CD4+ large granular lymphocyte leukemia. Findings of the study overall: Compared with healthy controls (2/35), patient top clones favored TRBV06 (8/27).

The CDR3 is 15 amino acids. V lost 10 bases to trimming and J lost 9 bases; unmatched junction nucleotides: 17. Germline V CDR1 and CDR2: MDHEN, SYDVKM. Measured with immunoSEQ multiplex PCR; TCRdb has only the in-frame clones, and not every one. The sample shows approximately 28,000 clones, roughly nine tenths of them seen only once. This TCR came from a human donor in good health. The rearrangement joins TRBV28 to TRBJ1-5; TRBD1 aligns across 8 bases. Sequencing was performed on CD4+ T cells from blood buffy coats. CDR3: CAITGQANSRGPQHF. CDR3 sequence (DNA): TGTGCCATCACGGGACAGGCAAATTCCCGGGGGCCCCAGCATTTT.